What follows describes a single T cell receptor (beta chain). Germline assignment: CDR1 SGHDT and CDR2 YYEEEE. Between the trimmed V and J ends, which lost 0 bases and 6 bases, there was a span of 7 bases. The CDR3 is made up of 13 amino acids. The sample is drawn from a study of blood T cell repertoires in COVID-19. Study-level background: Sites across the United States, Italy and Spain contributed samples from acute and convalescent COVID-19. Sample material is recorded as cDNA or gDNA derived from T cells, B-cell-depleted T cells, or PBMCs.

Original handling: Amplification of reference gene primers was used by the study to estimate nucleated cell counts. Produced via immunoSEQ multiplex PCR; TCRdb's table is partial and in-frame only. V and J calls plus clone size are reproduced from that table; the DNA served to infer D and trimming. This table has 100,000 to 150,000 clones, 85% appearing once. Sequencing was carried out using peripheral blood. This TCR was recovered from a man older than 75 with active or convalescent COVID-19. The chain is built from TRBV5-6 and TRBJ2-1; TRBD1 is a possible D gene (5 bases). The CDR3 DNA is TGTGCCAGCAGCTTGGGGCAGGGCAATGAGCAGTTCTTC. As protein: CASSLGQGNEQFF.